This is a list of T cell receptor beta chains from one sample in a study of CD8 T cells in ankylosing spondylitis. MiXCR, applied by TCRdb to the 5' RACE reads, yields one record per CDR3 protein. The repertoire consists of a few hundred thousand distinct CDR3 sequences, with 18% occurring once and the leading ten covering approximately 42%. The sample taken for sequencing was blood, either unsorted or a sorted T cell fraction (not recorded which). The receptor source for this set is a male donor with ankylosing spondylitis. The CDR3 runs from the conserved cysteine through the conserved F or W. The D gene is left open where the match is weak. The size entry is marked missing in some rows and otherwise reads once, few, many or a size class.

CDR3 protein: CSARDQDQPQHF; CDR3 DNA: TGCAGTGCTAGAGATCAGGATCAGCCCCAGCATTTT; clone size: many; J gene: TRBJ1-5; D gene: NA; V gene: TRBV20-1
CDR3 protein: CASSQDVGRGYTGELFF; CDR3 DNA: TGTGCCAGCAGCCAAGATGTCGGCAGGGGATACACCGGGGAGCTGTTTTTT; clone size: few; J gene: TRBJ2-2; D gene: NA; V gene: TRBV3-1
CDR3 protein: CASSLPGVREQYF; CDR3 DNA: TGTGCCAGCAGTTTGCCTGGGGTTCGGGAGCAGTACTTC; clone size: many; J gene: TRBJ2-7; D gene: NA; V gene: TRBV12-3/TRBV12-4
CDR3 protein: CASSLASGGETQYF; CDR3 DNA: TGTGCCAGCAGCTTAGCTAGCGGGGGTGAGACCCAGTACTTC; clone size: NA; J gene: TRBJ2-5; D gene: TRBD2; V gene: TRBV11-2
CDR3 protein: CASTPYNSPLHF; CDR3 DNA: TGTGCCAGCACGCCTTATAATTCACCCCTCCACTTT; clone size: NA; J gene: TRBJ1-6; D gene: NA; V gene: TRBV6-1
CDR3 protein: CASSLAGTEVLGNTIYF; CDR3 DNA: TGTGCCAGCAGCTTAGCCGGGACGGAGGTGCTGGGAAACACCATATATTTT; clone size: NA; J gene: TRBJ1-3; D gene: NA; V gene: TRBV7-9
CDR3 protein: CASSLTTSSYNEQFF; CDR3 DNA: TGTGCCAGCAGTTTAACTACGAGCTCCTACAATGAGCAGTTCTTC; clone size: NA; J gene: TRBJ2-1; D gene: NA; V gene: TRBV28
CDR3 protein: CATSRVTGYNQPQHF; CDR3 DNA: TGTGCCACCAGCAGAGTAACAGGGTACAATCAGCCCCAGCATTTT; clone size: NA; J gene: TRBJ1-5; D gene: NA; V gene: TRBV15
CDR3 protein: CASSPWAGYEQYF; CDR3 DNA: TGTGCCAGCAGCCCCTGGGCAGGTTACGAGCAGTACTTC; clone size: few; J gene: TRBJ2-7; D gene: NA; V gene: TRBV7-2
CDR3 protein: CASSLSPYQGVTGELFF; CDR3 DNA: TGTGCCAGCAGCTTATCCCCGTATCAGGGAGTGACCGGGGAGCTGTTTTTT; clone size: NA; J gene: TRBJ2-2; D gene: NA; V gene: TRBV11-1
CDR3 protein: CASSYSKQNTEAFF; CDR3 DNA: TGTGCCAGCAGTTACTCGAAGCAAAACACTGAAGCTTTCTTT; clone size: NA; J gene: TRBJ1-1; D gene: NA; V gene: TRBV6-5